The rows below give T cell receptor beta chains drawn from one sample of a study of blood T cell repertoires in COVID-19. The protocol was immunoSEQ multiplex PCR, while the TCRdb copy is restricted to in-frame clones and leaves out a portion. The sample carries approximately 150,000 clones, about 80% recorded once. The sample comprised peripheral blood. The receptors were gathered from a man in his 70s who had recovered from COVID-19. Both conserved end residues are part of each CDR3. Each record gives: J gene, D gene, clone size, CDR3 length, V gene, CDR3 DNA, CDR3 protein. D genes are given only for firm matches. Rows give clone size only sometimes, using once, few, many, or a class for an expanded clone.

J gene: TRBJ2-5
D gene: TRBD1
clone size: NA
CDR3 length: 15
V gene: TRBV5-5
CDR3 DNA: TGTGCCAGCAGCACCCGGACAGGGGGCGGGGAGACCCAGTACTTC
CDR3 protein: CASSTRTGGGETQYF

J gene: TRBJ1-2
D gene: NA
clone size: NA
CDR3 length: 14
V gene: TRBV2
CDR3 DNA: TGTGCCAGCAGTGAAGGGTCAGGGGTTGGTGGCTACACCTTC
CDR3 protein: CASSEGSGVGGYTF

J gene: TRBJ2-7
D gene: NA
clone size: NA
CDR3 length: 15
V gene: TRBV6-5
CDR3 DNA: TGTGCCAGCAGTTACGGCGGGACTGGGGTCTACGAGCAGTACTTC
CDR3 protein: CASSYGGTGVYEQYF

J gene: TRBJ2-7
D gene: NA
clone size: NA
CDR3 length: 16
V gene: TRBV5-5
CDR3 DNA: TGTGCCAGCAGCTTGGCTGCGGGACAGACCATCTACGAGCAGTACTTC
CDR3 protein: CASSLAAGQTIYEQYF

J gene: TRBJ2-7
D gene: TRBD2
clone size: few
CDR3 length: 14
V gene: TRBV7-2
CDR3 DNA: TGTGCCAGCAGCTCCGGCCTAGCGGGAGTCGAGCAGTACTTC
CDR3 protein: CASSSGLAGVEQYF

J gene: TRBJ2-7
D gene: NA
clone size: NA
CDR3 length: 15
V gene: TRBV11-2
CDR3 DNA: TGTGCCCTTGTGTCCAGGGGCGGGAGACAACACGAGCAGTACTTC
CDR3 protein: CALVSRGGRQHEQYF

J gene: TRBJ2-1
D gene: NA
clone size: NA
CDR3 length: 12
V gene: TRBV30
CDR3 DNA: TGTGCCTCCCCAGGGGACTACAATGAGCAGTTCTTC
CDR3 protein: CASPGDYNEQFF

J gene: TRBJ2-3
D gene: NA
clone size: NA
CDR3 length: 14
V gene: TRBV5-1
CDR3 DNA: TGCGCCAGCAGCGCCTCGGGGGACACAGATACGCAGTATTTT
CDR3 protein: CASSASGDTDTQYF

J gene: TRBJ1-2
D gene: NA
clone size: NA
CDR3 length: 15
V gene: TRBV18
CDR3 DNA: TGTGCCAGCTCACCACCAGGGGGTTGGGGCTATGGCTACACCTTC
CDR3 protein: CASSPPGGWGYGYTF

J gene: TRBJ1-2
D gene: NA
clone size: NA
CDR3 length: 12
V gene: TRBV30
CDR3 DNA: TGTGCCGGCCGGACTCCGGTTTTTGGCTACACCTTC
CDR3 protein: CAGRTPVFGYTF

J gene: TRBJ2-5
D gene: NA
clone size: NA
CDR3 length: 14
V gene: TRBV27
CDR3 DNA: TGTGCCAGCAAGACGGGAGTCGGTTACGAGACCCAGTACTTC
CDR3 protein: CASKTGVGYETQYF

J gene: TRBJ2-5
D gene: NA
clone size: NA
CDR3 length: 14
V gene: TRBV7-2
CDR3 DNA: TGTGCCAGCAGCCCCCCGTGGGCCCAAGAGACCCAGTACTTC
CDR3 protein: CASSPPWAQETQYF

J gene: TRBJ2-3
D gene: TRBD2
clone size: NA
CDR3 length: 16
V gene: TRBV4-1
CDR3 DNA: TGCGCCAGCAGCCAGTTTAGCGGGAGGGGCACAGATACGCAGTATTTT
CDR3 protein: CASSQFSGRGTDTQYF

J gene: TRBJ1-2
D gene: NA
clone size: few
CDR3 length: 13
V gene: TRBV21-1
CDR3 DNA: TGTGCCAGCAGCAGGGAGGGAGGGGAAGGCTACACCTTC
CDR3 protein: CASSREGGEGYTF

J gene: TRBJ2-7
D gene: TRBD1
clone size: NA
CDR3 length: 15
V gene: TRBV5-3
CDR3 DNA: TGTGCCAGAAGCTTGGTATTGGGACAGAGCTACGAGCAGTACTTC
CDR3 protein: CARSLVLGQSYEQYF

J gene: TRBJ2-1
D gene: NA
clone size: NA
CDR3 length: 15
V gene: TRBV6-5
CDR3 DNA: TGTGCCAGCAGTTACTCGAGCCTCGCGGGCAATGAGCAGTTCTTC
CDR3 protein: CASSYSSLAGNEQFF